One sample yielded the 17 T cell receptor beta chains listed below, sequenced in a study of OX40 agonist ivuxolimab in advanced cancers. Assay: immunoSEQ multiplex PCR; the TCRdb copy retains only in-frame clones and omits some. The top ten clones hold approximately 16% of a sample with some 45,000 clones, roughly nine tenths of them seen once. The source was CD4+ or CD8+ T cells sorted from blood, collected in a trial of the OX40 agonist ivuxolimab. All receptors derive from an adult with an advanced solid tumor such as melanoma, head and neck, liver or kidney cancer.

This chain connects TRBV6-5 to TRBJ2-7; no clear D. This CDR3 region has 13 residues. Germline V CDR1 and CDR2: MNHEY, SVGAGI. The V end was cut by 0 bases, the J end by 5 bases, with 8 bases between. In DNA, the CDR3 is TGTGCCAGCAGTTACTCGTCGGTGAACGAGCAGTACTTC. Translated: CASSYSSVNEQYF.

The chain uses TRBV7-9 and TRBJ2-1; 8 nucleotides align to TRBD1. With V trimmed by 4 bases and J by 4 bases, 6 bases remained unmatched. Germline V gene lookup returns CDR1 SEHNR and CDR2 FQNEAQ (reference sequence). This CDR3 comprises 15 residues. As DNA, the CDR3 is TGTGCCAGCAGCTCCGGACAGGGTCCGTACAATGAGCAGTTCTTC. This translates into CASSSGQGPYNEQFF.

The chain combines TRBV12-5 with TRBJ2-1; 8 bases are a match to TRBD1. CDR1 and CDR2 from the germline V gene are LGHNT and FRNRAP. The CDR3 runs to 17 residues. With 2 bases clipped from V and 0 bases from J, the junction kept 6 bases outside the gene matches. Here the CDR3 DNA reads TGTGCTAGTGGTTTGCCGACAGGGGCCCCCTCCTACAATGAGCAGTTCTTC. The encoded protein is CASGLPTGAPSYNEQFF.

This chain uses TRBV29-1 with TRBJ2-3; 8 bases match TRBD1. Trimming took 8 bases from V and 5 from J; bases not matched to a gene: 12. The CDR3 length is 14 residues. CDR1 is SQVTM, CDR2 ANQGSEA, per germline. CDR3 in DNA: TGCAGCATTTACCAGGGGGCTCGGGGAGATACGCAGTATTTT. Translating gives CSIYQGARGDTQYF.

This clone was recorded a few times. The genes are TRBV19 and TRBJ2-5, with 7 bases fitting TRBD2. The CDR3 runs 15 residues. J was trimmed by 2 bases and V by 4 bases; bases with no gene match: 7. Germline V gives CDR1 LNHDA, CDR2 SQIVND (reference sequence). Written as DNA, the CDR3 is TGTGCCAGTAGTACGCCGACTAGCCCTCAAGAGACCCAGTACTTC. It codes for CASSTPTSPQETQYF.

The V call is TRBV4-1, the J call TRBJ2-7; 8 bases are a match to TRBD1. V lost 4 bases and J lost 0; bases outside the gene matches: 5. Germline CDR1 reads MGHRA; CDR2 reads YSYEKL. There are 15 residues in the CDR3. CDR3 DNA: TGCGCCAGCAGCCCAGGGACAGGTTTCTCCTACGAGCAGTACTTC. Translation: CASSPGTGFSYEQYF.

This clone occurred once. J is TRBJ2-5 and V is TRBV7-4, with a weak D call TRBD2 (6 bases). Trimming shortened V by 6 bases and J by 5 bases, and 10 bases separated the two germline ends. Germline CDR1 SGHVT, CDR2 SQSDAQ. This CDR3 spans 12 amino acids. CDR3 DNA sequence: TGTGCCAGCAGGGGGGGTCGGGAGACCCAGTACTTC. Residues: CASRGGRETQYF. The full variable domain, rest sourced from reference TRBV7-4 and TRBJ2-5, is GAGVSQSPRYKVAKRGRDVALRCDSISGHVTLYWYRQTLGQGSEVLTYSQSDAQRDKSGRPSGRFSAERPERSVSTLKIQRTEQGDSAVYLCASRGGRETQYFGPGTRLLVL.

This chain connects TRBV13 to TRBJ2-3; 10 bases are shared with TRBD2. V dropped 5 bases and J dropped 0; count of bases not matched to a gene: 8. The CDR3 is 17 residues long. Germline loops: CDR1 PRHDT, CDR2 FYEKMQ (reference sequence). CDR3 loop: CASSATGLAVSTDTQYF. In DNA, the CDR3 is TGTGCCAGCAGCGCAACCGGACTAGCGGTTAGCACAGATACGCAGTATTTT.

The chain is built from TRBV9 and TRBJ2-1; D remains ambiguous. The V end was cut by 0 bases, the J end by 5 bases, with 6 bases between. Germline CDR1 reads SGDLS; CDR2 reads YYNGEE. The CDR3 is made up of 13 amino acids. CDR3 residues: CASSVVADNEQFF. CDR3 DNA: TGTGCCAGCAGCGTAGTTGCGGACAATGAGCAGTTCTTC.

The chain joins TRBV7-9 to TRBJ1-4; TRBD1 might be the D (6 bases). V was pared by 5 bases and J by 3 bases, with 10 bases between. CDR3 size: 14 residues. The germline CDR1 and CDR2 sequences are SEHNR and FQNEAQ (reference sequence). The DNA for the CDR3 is TGTGCCAGCAGCCCCACAGGGCCTAATGAAAAACTGTTTTTT. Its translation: CASSPTGPNEKLFF.

This chain's CDR3 is CAWSANHPGLAGDTQYF. CDR3 DNA sequence: TGTGCCTGGAGCGCTAATCACCCGGGACTAGCGGGAGATACGCAGTATTTT. The chain carries TRBV30 and TRBJ2-3; 12 bases align to TRBD2. The V gene's germline CDR1 is GTSNPN and CDR2 SVGIG (reference sequence). There are 17 residues in the CDR3. J was trimmed by 5 bases and V by 3 bases; bases with no gene match: 12.

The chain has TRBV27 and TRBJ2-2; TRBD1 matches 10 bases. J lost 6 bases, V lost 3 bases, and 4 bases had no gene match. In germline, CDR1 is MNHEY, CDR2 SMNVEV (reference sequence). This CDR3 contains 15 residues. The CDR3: CASSFGTGAAGELFF. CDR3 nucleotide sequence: TGTGCCAGCAGTTTCGGGACAGGGGCGGCCGGGGAGCTGTTTTTT.

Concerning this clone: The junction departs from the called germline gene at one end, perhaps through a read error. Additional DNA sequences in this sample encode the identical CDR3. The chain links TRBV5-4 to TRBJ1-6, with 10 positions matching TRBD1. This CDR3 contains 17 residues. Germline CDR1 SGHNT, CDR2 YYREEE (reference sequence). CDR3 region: CASSAAPPGQGSSPLHF. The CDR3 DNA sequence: TGTGCCAGCAGCGCAGCCCCCCCGGGACAGGGGAGTTCACCCCTCCACTTC.

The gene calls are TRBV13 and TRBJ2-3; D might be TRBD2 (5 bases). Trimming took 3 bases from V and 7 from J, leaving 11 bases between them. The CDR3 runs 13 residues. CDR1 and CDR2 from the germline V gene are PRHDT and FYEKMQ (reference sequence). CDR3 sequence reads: CASSLLSGNTQYF. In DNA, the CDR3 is TGTGCCAGCAGCTTGTTATCGGGAAATACGCAGTATTTT.

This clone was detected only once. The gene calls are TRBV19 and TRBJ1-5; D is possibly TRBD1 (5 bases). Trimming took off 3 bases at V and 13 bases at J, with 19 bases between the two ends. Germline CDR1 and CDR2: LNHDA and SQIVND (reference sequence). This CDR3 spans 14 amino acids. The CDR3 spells CASSIGAGIVEQHF. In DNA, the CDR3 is TGTGCCAGTAGTATCGGGGCAGGGATCGTGGAACAGCATTTT.

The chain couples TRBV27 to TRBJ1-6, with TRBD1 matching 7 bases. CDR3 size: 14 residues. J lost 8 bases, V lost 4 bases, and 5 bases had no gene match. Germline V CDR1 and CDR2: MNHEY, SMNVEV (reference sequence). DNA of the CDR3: TGTGCCAGCAGTTCTAGGGGGCTTGATTCACCCCTCCACTTT. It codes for CASSSRGLDSPLHF.

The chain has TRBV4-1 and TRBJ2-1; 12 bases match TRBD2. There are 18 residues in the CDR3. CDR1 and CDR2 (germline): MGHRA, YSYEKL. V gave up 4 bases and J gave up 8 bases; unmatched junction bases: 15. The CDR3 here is CASSLNHLAGGPGDEQFF. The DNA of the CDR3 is TGCGCCAGCAGCCTCAATCACCTAGCGGGAGGGCCGGGGGATGAGCAGTTCTTC.